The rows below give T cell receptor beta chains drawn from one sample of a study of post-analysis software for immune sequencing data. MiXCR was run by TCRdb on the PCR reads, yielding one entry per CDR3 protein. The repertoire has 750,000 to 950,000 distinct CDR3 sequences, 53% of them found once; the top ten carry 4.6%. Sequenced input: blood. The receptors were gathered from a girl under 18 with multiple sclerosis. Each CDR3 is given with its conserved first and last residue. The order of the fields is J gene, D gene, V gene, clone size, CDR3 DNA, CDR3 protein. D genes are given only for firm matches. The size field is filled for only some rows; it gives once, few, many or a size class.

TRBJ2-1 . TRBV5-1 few TGCGCCAGCAGCTTGGAGGCAATCTACAATGAGCAGTTCTTC CASSLEAIYNEQFF
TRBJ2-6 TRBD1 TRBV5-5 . TGTGCCAGCAGCTCATTCGACAGGGGGCCTTCTGGGGCCAACGTCCTGACTTTC CASSSFDRGPSGANVLTF
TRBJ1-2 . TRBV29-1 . TGCAGCGTTATTAGTGGCTACACCTTC CSVISGYTF
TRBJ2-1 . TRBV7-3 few TGTGCCAGCAGCCCCGGACAGACCTCCTACAATGAGCAGTTCTTC CASSPGQTSYNEQFF
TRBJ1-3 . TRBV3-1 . TGTGCCAGCAGCCAATACAGGCATGGAAACACCATATATTTT CASSQYRHGNTIYF
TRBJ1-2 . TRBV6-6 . TGTGCCAGCACCTTAGGAGCCGTGGGCTATGGCTACACCTTC CASTLGAVGYGYTF
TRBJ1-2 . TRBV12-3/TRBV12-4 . TGTGCCAGCAGTAGACAGTCCTATCTCCATGGCTACACCTTC CASSRQSYLHGYTF
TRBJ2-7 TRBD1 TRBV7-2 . TGTGCCAGCAGCTTTGGACAGGGCCTGTACTTC CASSFGQGLYF
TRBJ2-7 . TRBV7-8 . TGTGCCAGCAGCTTAGTGGAGGCAGGCCCCTACGAGCAGTACTTC CASSLVEAGPYEQYF
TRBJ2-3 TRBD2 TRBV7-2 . TGTGCCAGCAGTACCACGACTAGCGGGAGGGGAGATACGCAGTATTTT CASSTTTSGRGDTQYF
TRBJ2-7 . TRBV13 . TGTGCCAGCAGCTTAGGGGACGGAGTTTCCGAGCAGTACTTC CASSLGDGVSEQYF
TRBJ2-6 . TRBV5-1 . TGCGCCAGCAGCTTGGGGGCATTCGGCTCTGGGGCCAACGTCCTGACTTTC CASSLGAFGSGANVLTF
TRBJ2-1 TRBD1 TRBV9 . TGTGCCAGCAGCGTAGGACAGGGATCGGATGAGCAGTTCTTC CASSVGQGSDEQFF
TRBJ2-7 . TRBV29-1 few TGCAGCGTTGGTCTGGGCTCCTACGAGCAGTACTTC CSVGLGSYEQYF
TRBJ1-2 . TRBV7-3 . TGTGCCAGCAGCTTAAGGGCAGAAGGTCACTATGGCTACACCTTC CASSLRAEGHYGYTF
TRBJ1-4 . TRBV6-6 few TGTGCCAGCAGTTACTCGGGGGCCCATGAAAAACTGTTTTTT CASSYSGAHEKLFF
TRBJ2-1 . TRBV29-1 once TGCAGCGTTGAAGGGGTCGGACCCTACAATGAGCAGTTCTTC CSVEGVGPYNEQFF